This TCR beta chain came from a study of T cells in Graves' hyperthyroidism and ophthalmopathy (dated by TCRdb to the late 2010s). Regarding the complete study: Peripheral blood samples were taken at initial diagnosis, before any treatment was given. TCR V-J signatures able to tell the groups apart were searched for in a discovery cohort of about a hundred patients, of whom 43 had Graves' ophthalmopathy and 57 had stable Graves' hyperthyroidism. Prospective prediction of ophthalmopathy was tested in an independent validation cohort of approximately 19 hyperthyroidism patients and 15 to 17 patients who later progressed to ophthalmopathy. The 75 to 100 discovery patients were randomly split 7:3 into training and test sets. In roughly six Graves' hyperthyroidism patients, the study also compared T-cell repertoires from thyroid tissue with T-cell repertoires from blood. After blood sampling, hyperthyroidism patients were treated with methimazole at a starting dose of 30 mg daily, and ophthalmopathy patients were treated with high-dose intravenous methylprednisolone. TCR Vbeta CDR3 sequencing of roughly 140 peripheral blood samples (under 45 ophthalmopathy, approximately 80 hyperthyroidism and around 17 progressor patients) is reported in the paper.

The CDR3 sequence holds 15 residues, the cysteine and phenylalanine included. The kept DNA is CDR3 alone, 45 bases in frame from the first base. V and J lose 0 bases and 3 bases, and a span of 12 bases separates them. CDR1 SGHDT and CDR2 YYEEEE were looked up in the germline V gene. In the ophthalmopathy patients, disease was moderately to severely active, with a Clinical Activity Score of 3 or more, a NOSPECS grade of 4 or more, and a duration of less than 3 months. Any patient with an uncontrolled infection, another autoimmune disease, pregnancy or lactation was excluded. Clinical symptoms, serum thyroxine and TRAb, thyroid ultrasound, and orbital computed tomography formed the basis for the diagnoses. PBMCs were isolated from more than 8 ml of fresh peripheral blood by Ficoll-Paque density gradient centrifugation. Total RNA was extracted using Trizol reagent, and RNA quality was assessed on an Agilent 2100 Bioanalyzer.

The investigation overall reported the following: Most expanded thyroid clonotypes (frequency above 0.001) were also found in blood, which suggests that blood repertoires may mirror thyroid immune responses. In cross-validation, a model built on a 13 V-J signature told ophthalmopathy apart from stable hyperthyroidism with just under 90% sensitivity and roughly 83% specificity, and in testing the same model reached 80%/75%. No statistical method was used to set the sample size in advance, and investigators knew the group allocation. During validation, the model predicted progression to ophthalmopathy a median of about 6.5 months ahead of onset, with 70.59% sensitivity and 72.22% specificity.

This clonotype was counted only a few times. Its antigen remains undetermined. Base qualities are missing; no much larger clone stands one base away. The TCR beta CDR3 regions were amplified from RNA transcripts. The TCR CDR3 was subjected to a first round of RT-PCR using the HTBI primer set and the Qiagen OneStep RT-PCR kit. Libraries were constructed in a second round of multiplex PCR, after which size selection and purification were performed. The libraries were sequenced on an Illumina HiSeq2000 using paired-end 100 bp reads. Regarding the original processing steps: SOAPnuke was used to process the raw data, with reads discarded if the reads contained adapters or uncalled bases, had a mean Phred below 15, or lacked an exact constant-primer or identifier match. High-quality paired reads were merged with COPE v1.2.5, and unique nucleotide sequences were defined as clonotypes. MiTCR v1.1 was used to align the clonotypes against IMGT TRBV, TRBD and TRBJ reference segments. The analysis was restricted to V-J combinations with a frequency above 0.0001, which together covered roughly 99% of the repertoires. A TCS score was defined as the ratio between F50 (clonal expansion) and ExV (chaos), using BLOSUM62-based TCRdist between CDR3 peptides within each V-J. Welch's t-statistics and random forest reduced roughly 540 V-J features to roughly 13, which were used in a naive Bayes classifier (R e1071). TCRdb reprocessed the public reads (quality trimming at Q25 with fastp, clone calling with MiXCR) and kept in-frame beta chains. Each record represents a unique CDR3 protein, reported with the most common genes and DNA among its rows. The authors' filters were not applied to this entry. The sample table lists 250,000 or so distinct CDR3 sequences, about 17% of them with a count of one. The ten largest make up 28% of the sample.

This TCR was sampled from a young woman with Graves' ophthalmopathy. The sequenced material came from blood. The chain is assembled from TRBV5-6 and TRBJ1-1; tentative D gene TRBD1, with 6 bases matching. The CDR3 region: CASSLEQGQYTEAFF. The sequenced DNA: TGTGCCAGCAGCTTGGAACAGGGTCAATACACTGAAGCTTTCTTT.